This TCR beta chain is from a study of graft-versus-host responses after intestinal transplantation. Study in general: All recipients were transplanted with multivisceral, liver-intestinal, or isolated intestinal grafts. Every transplant recipient was induced with anti-thymocyte globulin, then maintained on tacrolimus and steroids for two to four years. Study observations and caveats: GvH clones appeared in recipient marrow, some first in ileum or blood. Early post-transplant falls in HvG clones accompanied the peak levels of circulating GvH clones.

With regard to this clone: The antigen is undetermined.

V shed 0 bases and J shed 4 bases, with 10 bases lying between them. The CDR3 length is 15 residues. Germline CDR1 MNHEY, CDR2 SVGAGI. The protocol was immunoSEQ multiplex PCR, while the TCRdb copy is restricted to in-frame clones and leaves out a portion. The data hold under 45,000 clones, with over 85% observed a single time. The specimen comprised PBMCs, sampled approximately 100 weeks after intestinal transplantation. The source of this sequence is a human patient who received an intestinal transplant, so some T cells may come from the graft donor. V is TRBV6-5 and J is TRBJ2-1; possible D gene TRBD2, 5 bases. CDR3: CASSYSSGSYNEQFF. In DNA, the CDR3 is TGTGCCAGCAGTTACTCAAGCGGAAGTTACAATGAGCAGTTCTTC.